This T cell receptor beta chain appears in the sequencing data of a study of tumor-infiltrating lymphocytes in primary liver carcinoma (dated by TCRdb to the late 2010s). Context from the whole study: Between late 2015 and March 2016, roughly five patients in China with histopathologically diagnosed primary liver carcinoma had their tumors surgically resected. Hepatocellular carcinoma (four) or combined HCC and intrahepatic cholangiocarcinoma (one) was present in the five patients, who were three men and two women aged 30 to 69 years. The five patients had tumors staged T1-T3 N0M0, with maximum diameters ranging from about 4 to 11 cm. Roughly 3.65 to 8 million productive TCRbeta reads were obtained per sample, and no significant difference in read depth was found between tissue types. For each liver tumor, the study sampled five regions along with adjacent normal tissue and blood, and applied TCRbeta repertoire sequencing, expression microarrays and whole-exome sequencing. TCRbeta repertoire sequencing covered 35 or so specimens from 5 patients: around 25 tumor regions, 5 adjacent noncancerous liver tissues and 5 peripheral blood samples. Reproducibility between technical replicate repertoires was high, with correlation coefficients above 0.98 and mean shared-clone rates around 0.88.

Using a constant-region primer and ProtoScript II reverse transcriptase, TCRbeta-specific cDNA was reverse-transcribed from around 520 ng total RNA. Three nested multiplex PCR rounds, following a slightly modified ARM-PCR procedure, were used to build the TCRbeta libraries. The first two PCR rounds used multiplex TRBV1-TRBV30 forward primers with a Cbeta reverse primer, each for roughly 11 cycles. Sample barcodes and Illumina adapters were added in a final 25-cycle PCR using Deep VentR polymerase. Amplicons of 200-500 bp were gel-purified with a QIAquick gel extraction kit before sequencing. An Illumina HiSeq 2500 was used to sequence the TCRbeta amplicons with 250-bp paired-end reads. The source study handled its data this way. Reads were quality-trimmed with Trimmomatic v0.33, and paired reads were merged with FLASH v1.2.11 to recover full CDR3 sequences. V, D and J germline segments were assigned to the rearranged TCRbeta sequences by MiGEC v1.2.1b. Clonotype statistics and Shannon-Wiener diversity indices were calculated with VDJtools v1.0.0. To reduce sampling bias, subsequent analyses other than the diversity analysis used only the 250 most abundant clonotypes in each sample. Starting from the raw public reads, TCRdb applied fastp trimming at Q25, assembled clones with MiXCR and retained in-frame beta chains. Identical CDR3 protein sequences are pooled into one entry, listed with their most common genes and DNA. Here the V and J calls rest on TCRdb's processing, not on the authors' analysis. The sample table shows 330,000 or so distinct CDR3 sequences, and approximately 65% are seen once. About 6% of the sample belongs to the ten largest clones.

CDR1 and CDR2, per the germline V gene, are LGHNA and YNFKEQ. Spanning cysteine to phenylalanine, the CDR3 consists of 17 amino acids. Kept here is only the CDR3 DNA, which spans 51 bases and is read in frame from base 1. Overall results and qualifications from the work: Only the TCR beta chain was sequenced, so true repertoire diversity is likely underestimated because unpaired alpha chains were not captured. The study included only four to six patients, and the authors note findings should be validated in a larger study. The top 250 clones accounted for a significantly greater share of the repertoire in tumors than in blood (p = 0.039). Bulk unsorted samples precluded comparing CD4+ and CD8+ T cell repertoires. Consistent with antigen-driven expansion, pairs of tumor regions showed higher repertoire overlap (mean around 36%) than either tumor-adjacent pairs (approximately 17%) or tumor-blood pairs (approximately 15%).

This clonotype was detected once. Its antigen is still unknown. Compared with germline, one end of the junction differs, possibly owing to a read error. Blood RNA was extracted from unsorted whole blood with TRIzol reagent; germline DNA came from the DNeasy Blood & Tissue kit. At the time of sampling, the patients had chronic HBV infection and had not received any treatment. Before surgery, 3 to 5 milliliters of peripheral blood were collected into K2EDTA tubes. The chain is encoded by TRBV4-2 joined to TRBJ2-6; TRBD1 could be the D gene, as 5 bases match. The material sequenced was peripheral blood. This TCR was recovered from a middle-aged man with primary liver carcinoma and hepatitis B virus infection. This receptor carries the CDR3 CPSSQDWARSGANVLTF. Here is the DNA: TGTCCCAGCAGCCAAGACTGGGCCCGCTCTGGGGCCAACGTCCTGACTTTT.